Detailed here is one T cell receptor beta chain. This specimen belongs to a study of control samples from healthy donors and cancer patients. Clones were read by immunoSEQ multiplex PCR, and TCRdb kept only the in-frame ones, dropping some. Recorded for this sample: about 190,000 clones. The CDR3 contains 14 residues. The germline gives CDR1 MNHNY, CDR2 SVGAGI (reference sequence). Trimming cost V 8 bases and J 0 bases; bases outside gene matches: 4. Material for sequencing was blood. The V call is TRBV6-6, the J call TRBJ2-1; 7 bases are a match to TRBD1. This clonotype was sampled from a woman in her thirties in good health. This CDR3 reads CASGDRRSYNEQFF. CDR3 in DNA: TGTGCCAGCGGGGACAGACGCTCCTACAATGAGCAGTTCTTC.